This T cell receptor beta chain comes out of a study of cytomegalovirus exposure and HLA in healthy donors (dated by TCRdb to 2017 to 2019). Some background on the complete study: The 500 to 800 repertoires of the first cohort and the 120 or so validation repertoires were produced on the same platform, according to a later analysis. The study was designed to test whether signatures of past pathogen exposure could be identified by cataloging public T cell receptors. Along with the roughly 700-subject first cohort, a separate validation cohort of roughly 110 different subjects was used. High-throughput TCR immunosequencing, statistical association of individual TCRs with disease status, and machine learning were combined to predict cytomegalovirus infection status. General findings and caveats noted by the study authors: Three of the identified cytomegalovirus-associated TCR beta chains were confirmed in vitro to be specific for cytomegalovirus antigens. All 120 or so repertoires were used to score co-occurrence in the validation cohort in a later analysis, because that analysis had no HLA typing for the cohort. The study listed 150 to 200 TCR beta chains as associated with cytomegalovirus. It was suggested by the authors that the approach could potentially be generalized to other disease states and immunological phenotypes. Subsequent analysis determined that TCRs grouped into clusters in the first cohort also showed a tendency toward co-occurrence across the 120 or so validation repertoires, and 94% of cluster scores exceeded 0. While some public TCRs were present in many individuals, most TCR sequences turned up only very rarely across donors. In both the original and validation cohorts, the classifier was reported to diagnose cytomegalovirus status with high specificity and sensitivity.

CDR1 and CDR2 (SNHLY, FYNNEI) derive from the germline V gene. The junction shows trimming of 4 bases on V and 4 bases on J, and the gene matches do not reach 20 bases of it. From cysteine to phenylalanine, the CDR3 is 20 amino acids long. The DNA shown is the 60-base CDR3, in frame from base 1. As concerns this clone: Its target antigen remains unknown. The sample holds no much larger clone one base away, and base qualities are not on file.

The library was built by means of the immunoSEQ multiplex PCR assay. Under the source paper's analysis protocol: To diagnose cytomegalovirus status from the catalog of TCR beta chain sequences, a statistical classification framework was built. The clones in this table, taken by TCRdb from immuneACCESS, are in-frame only. Not every clone is retained; where verified, under half of the shortfall comes from an unresolved V gene, and the cause of the rest is unknown. From that table come the V and J calls and clone size; the DNA was used to work out D and trimming. The table for this sample lists around 120,000 clones; around 90% of them were counted only once. Around 1.9% of the sample lies in the top ten. The donors belonged to the validation cohort of under 150 subjects, which was separate from the roughly 680-subject first cohort.

Sequenced sample: PBMCs. This sequence uses TRBV2 and TRBJ2-2; TRBD2 aligns with 8 central bases. The TCR comes from a woman aged 18-35 years in good health and CMV-seronegative. The CDR3 amino acid sequence is: CASSASSTPGWAGGTGELFF. The sequenced DNA is TGTGCCAGCAGTGCCTCGTCCACCCCGGGCTGGGCGGGGGGCACCGGGGAGCTGTTTTTT.